This TCR beta chain emerged from a study of CD8 T cell repertoires and HIV-1 epitope variants (dated by TCRdb to about 2020). A note on the overall study: T cells were stimulated in separate culture wells with each of twenty-five peptides representing autologous and known Gag and Nef epitope variants. A CMV, EBV and flu peptide pool, the Ebola AY9 epitope as negative control, and a no-peptide well were included as control conditions. The epitopes tested covered three Gag epitope families plus Nef HW9 and YT9. T cells were enriched using the EasySep Human T Cell Enrichment Kit and then co-cultured with an equal number of autologous T cell-negative cells acting as antigen-presenting cells. For about 10 days the cultures were kept in IMDM with gentamicin, and on days 3 and 7 half of the media was changed with IL-2, IL-7 and IL-15 added. An aliquot of 1M T cells was set aside as an uncultured baseline condition, separate from the 83 T cell cultures. A total of approximately 83 T cell cultures were run, with each culture condition done in triplicate except for one peptide, which was done in duplicate.

In regard to this clone: The antigen this receptor binds is unknown. Base qualities were left out, and no much larger clone turns up one base away.

V is cut back by 3 bases and J by 8 bases, with 6 bases in the junction unmatched. CDR1 MGHRA and CDR2 YSYEKL were looked up in the germline V gene. The CDR3 covers 15 residues, taking in both the cysteine and the phenylalanine. Left in the record is the CDR3 DNA by itself, 45 bases read in frame from the first base. Study-wide conclusions, independent of this receptor: The assay identified only TCR beta chains and indicated proliferation in response to antigen, without indicating T cell function or cytokine profile. Nine or ten antigen-specific TCR beta clonotypes were identified, of which more than five appeared to be cross-reactive for autologous or known escape epitope variants. Roughly 5 clonotypes recognized the Nef KF9 family and one clonotype recognized the HW9 family, while no responses to the TAALDMSHF plasma variant were seen.

The EasySep Human CD8+ T Cell Enrichment Kit was used on day 10 to isolate CD8+ T cells from every culture. TCR beta CDR3 regions were sequenced at survey depth on the immunoSEQ platform. The QIAamp DNA micro kit was used to extract genomic DNA from every cultured and uncultured CD8+ T cell population. The authors processed their data as follows. Samples with under 5,000 productive reads were excluded, and this exclusion removed about 7% of the 75 HIV peptide-stimulated cultures. A MANAFEST web app trimmed sequences to CDR3 and removed nonproductive sequences, CDR3s under 5 amino acids, and those not starting C or ending F/W. For a clonotype to count as antigen-specific, the clonotype had to expand relative to the no-peptide control in at least 2 of 3 replicates at FDR 0.01, and only within one epitope family. Specific clonotypes also needed at least fivefold higher frequency than in wells stimulated with peptides from other epitope families. Sourced from immuneACCESS, this table was stored by TCRdb with only in-frame sequences that have V and J called. A share of the clones is absent; for the studies checked, an unresolved V gene accounts for under half, and the remainder has no known explanation. V and J calls and clone size are those listed in that table; D and trimming were worked out from the DNA. Present in this sample are 80,000 to 95,000 clones, around 67% of which were seen just once. The ten top clones hold 25% to 30% of the sample.

Sequencing was performed on uncultured baseline CD8+ T cells from peripheral blood mononuclear cells (PBMCs). Recombination connected TRBV4-1 to TRBJ2-7; 14 central nucleotides agree with TRBD2. This clonotype was obtained from a male donor with HIV. The CDR3 corresponds to CASSHPGLAGAQQYF. Here is the DNA: TGCGCCAGCAGCCACCCGGGACTAGCGGGAGCCCAGCAGTACTTC.